The 10 T cell receptor beta chains given below trace back to one sample, sequenced in a study of breast tumors, draining lymph nodes, adjacent tissues. TCRdb redid the calling of the multiplex PCR reads with MiXCR, one entry per CDR3 protein. The sample shows about 46,000 distinct CDR3 sequences, 20% to 25% of them seen only once. Specimen: breast tumor tissue. The source is a female donor with breast cancer. Some clones in this sample may be carry-over from other donors' samples.

This clonotype has just a few counts. This sequence joins TRBV11-2 and TRBJ2-7; D is unresolved. Germline CDR1 and CDR2: SGHAT and FQNNGV. V was clipped by 5 bases and J by 3 bases, with 17 bases between them. This CDR3 spans 15 amino acids. CDR3 nucleotides: TGTGCCAGCAGCCCAGCCGGACGTTCCAACTACGAGCAGTACTTC. Protein product: CASSPAGRSNYEQYF.

This clonotype was detected only once. The chain uses TRBV10-2 and TRBJ2-7, with D possibly matching TRBD2 (6 bases). The CDR3 is 13 residues long. Germline lookup yields CDR1 WSHSY and CDR2 SAAADI. V was shortened by 6 bases and J by 1 base, with 10 bases between the two germline ends. The CDR3 sequence: CASRGGSSYEQYF. The CDR3 DNA sequence: TGCGCCAGCAGGGGGGGATCTTCCTACGAGCAGTACTTC.

This clonotype was observed at least ten times. The rearrangement joins TRBV10-3 to TRBJ1-2; TRBD1 agrees at 7 bases. There are 14 residues in the CDR3. CDR1 and CDR2 (germline): ENHRY, SYGVKD. V gave up 3 bases and J gave up 5 bases; unmatched junction bases: 6. The chain's CDR3 is CAISETGVVYGYTF. The CDR3 bases are TGTGCCATCAGTGAAACAGGGGTTGTATATGGCTACACCTTC.

The table lists this clonotype with many counts. The chain uses TRBV30 and TRBJ2-7, with a tentative D call TRBD2 (5 bases). CDR3 size: 11 residues. CDR1 and CDR2 (germline): GTSNPN, SVGIG (reference sequence). Deletions cut 1 base from V and 7 bases from J, with 8 bases between. This chain's CDR3 is CAWSGEGEQYF. CDR3 sequence (DNA): TGTGCCTGGAGTGGAGAGGGAGAGCAGTACTTC.

Sample share makes this clonotype medium-sized. The chain couples TRBV9 to TRBJ1-3; 7 bases line up with TRBD1. The CDR3 has 13 residues. The ends lost 4 bases at V and 16 bases at J; junction bases unmatched: 14. Germline CDR1 and CDR2: SGDLS and YYNGEE. The CDR3 spells CASSPVPGQRVYF. The CDR3 region has the DNA TGTGCCAGCAGCCCCGTGCCGGGACAGCGTGTCTATTTT.

This clonotype was picked up many times. The chain joins TRBV24-1 to TRBJ2-1; TRBD1 matches at 11 bases. This CDR3 is built from 16 residues. Trimming cost V 4 bases and J 2 bases; bases outside gene matches: 3. In germline, CDR1 is KGHDR, CDR2 SFDVKD. The CDR3 protein is CATSDRTGGPYNEQFF. Here the CDR3 DNA reads TGTGCCACCAGTGACCGGACAGGGGGCCCCTACAATGAGCAGTTCTTC.

This clonotype was seen many times. The genes are TRBV3-1 and TRBJ1-2; D remains ambiguous. The CDR3 extends over 14 amino acids. Trimming took off 0 bases at V and 4 bases at J, with 9 bases between the two ends. Germline assignment: CDR1 LGHDT and CDR2 YNNKEL (reference sequence). DNA for the CDR3: TGTGCCAGCAGCCAAGAGGTGGGAACCTATGGCTACACCTTC. Protein product: CASSQEVGTYGYTF.

The CDR3 loop reads CASSSQGSLGSPLHF. DNA of the CDR3: TGTGCCAGCAGTTCCCAGGGGAGCCTTGGTTCACCCCTCCACTTT. The chain employs TRBV28 and TRBJ1-6; D perhaps matches TRBD1 (6 bases). Germline V gene sequence: CDR1 MDHEN, CDR2 SYDVKM. The CDR3 sequence is 15 residues long. The ends were cut back, 4 bases at V and 9 bases at J, with 16 bases in the middle.

The sample holds many counts of this clonotype. This chain links TRBV29-1 with TRBJ1-2; 8 nucleotides agree with TRBD1. CDR3 length: 16 amino acids. CDR1 and CDR2 (germline): SQVTM, ANQGSEA. V shed 6 bases and J 3 bases; nucleotides not matched to a gene: 15. CDR3 in amino acids: CSVRGELDRAHYGYTF. The CDR3 coding sequence is TGCAGCGTCCGCGGAGAATTGGACAGGGCCCACTATGGCTACACCTTC.

This clonotype was detected ten times or more. In DNA form, the CDR3 reads TGTGCCAGCAGCCATCACTACGAGCAGTACTTC. This encodes CASSHHYEQYF. V is TRBV6-5 and J is TRBJ2-7; D is unresolved. The germline CDR1 and CDR2 sequences are MNHEY and SVGAGI. V lost 6 bases to trimming and J lost 3 bases, with 6 bases between them. The CDR3 is 11 amino acids.